This paragraph covers one T cell receptor (beta chain) sequence. The sample is drawn from a study of tumor and adjacent non-tumor tissue in lung cancer. A modified ARM-PCR protocol with three rounds of nested PCR amplified TCRbeta. TCRdb processed the multiplex PCR reads anew with MiXCR; each CDR3 protein has one entry. This table has nearly 50,000 distinct CDR3 sequences, 64% appearing once. The CDR3 extends over 16 amino acids. The germline V gene has CDR1 SGHRS and CDR2 YFSETQ. V lost 4 bases to trimming and J lost 3 bases; unmatched junction nucleotides: 8. This sample's RNA came from whole unsorted tissue. This non-tumor lung sample came from over 3 cm beyond the tumor edge.

The genes are TRBV5-1 and TRBJ2-1, with 9 bases aligning to TRBD2. The sample consisted of distant non-tumor lung tissue. This clonotype was sampled from a woman in her seventies with non-small cell lung cancer. The CDR3 DNA follows: TGCGCCAGCAGCAGGGGACTAGCTGGAGACTACAATGAGCAGTTCTTC. Protein: CASSRGLAGDYNEQFF.